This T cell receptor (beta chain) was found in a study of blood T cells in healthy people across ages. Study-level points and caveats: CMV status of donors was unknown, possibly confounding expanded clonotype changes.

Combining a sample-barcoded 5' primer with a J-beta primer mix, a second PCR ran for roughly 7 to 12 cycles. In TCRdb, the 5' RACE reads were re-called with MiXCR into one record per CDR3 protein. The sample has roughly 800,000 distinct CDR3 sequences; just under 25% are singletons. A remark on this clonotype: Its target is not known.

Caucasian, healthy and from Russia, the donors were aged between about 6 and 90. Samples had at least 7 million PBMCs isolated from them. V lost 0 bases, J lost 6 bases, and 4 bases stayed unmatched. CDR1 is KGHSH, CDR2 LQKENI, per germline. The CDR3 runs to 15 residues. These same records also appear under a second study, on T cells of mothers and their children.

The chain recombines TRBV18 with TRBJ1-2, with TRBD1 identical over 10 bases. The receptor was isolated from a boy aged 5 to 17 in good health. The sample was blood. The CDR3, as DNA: TGTGCCAGCTCACCACCTGGGACAGGGGTTAATGGCTACACCTTC. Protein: CASSPPGTGVNGYTF.